The 29 T cell receptor beta chains reported below all come from one sample, sequenced in a study of monozygotic twins with inflammatory bowel disease. TCRdb reanalyzed the 5' RACE reads and collapses them to one entry per CDR3 protein, without DNA. Its clone listing holds about 160,000 distinct CDR3 sequences. What was sequenced was blood. The receptors come from a human donor with ulcerative colitis or Crohn's disease, or a healthy co-twin of an affected twin (not recorded which).

V gene TRBV30 combines with J gene TRBJ1-3. This CDR3 spans 14 amino acids. Looked up from germline, CDR1 is GTSNPN and CDR2 is SVGIG (reference sequence). CDR3 sequence reads: CAWSGPRPGNTIYF.

V and J are TRBV6-6 and TRBJ2-1; the D call from TCRdb, TRBD1, cannot be confirmed without DNA. The CDR3 spans 14 residues. Germline V gene lookup returns CDR1 MNHNY and CDR2 SVGAGI (reference sequence). The CDR3 spells CASSSTRGRGEQFF.

The chain links TRBV3-1 to TRBJ2-7; TCRdb names TRBD1, which stays unverified in the absence of DNA. In germline, CDR1 is LGHDT, CDR2 YNNKEL (reference sequence). The CDR3 runs to 15 residues. CDR3 region: CASSQSGQSSTQQYF.

The chain employs TRBV5-1 and TRBJ2-7; TCRdb gives TRBD1 as the D gene, but with no DNA this cannot be confirmed. Germline V gives CDR1 SGHRS, CDR2 YFSETQ. The CDR3 loop spans 14 amino acids. The CDR3 spells CASSLRGMFYEQYF.

This rearrangement joins TRBV5-4 to TRBJ2-1. This CDR3 is built from 16 residues. The germline V gene encodes CDR1 SGHNT and CDR2 YYREEE (reference sequence). CDR3 loop: CASSYGLAGTYNEQFF.

The chain employs TRBV3-1 and TRBJ2-5; the TCRdb call, TRBD1, lacks DNA for checking. Germline loops: CDR1 LGHDT, CDR2 YNNKEL (reference sequence). The CDR3 loop spans 15 amino acids. CDR3 sequence reads: CASSQEPLGQETQYF.

This chain connects TRBV5-1 to TRBJ2-7; the TRBD1 assignment by TCRdb is unverifiable without DNA. This CDR3 is built from 15 residues. CDR1 is SGHRS, CDR2 YFSETQ, per germline. Here the CDR3 reads CASSLVAGTLYEQYF.

This chain uses TRBV24-1 with TRBJ2-1; no DNA is available, so the TRBD1 call from TCRdb remains unchecked. Germline values: CDR1 KGHDR, CDR2 SFDVKD. The CDR3 spans 17 residues. CDR3 residues: CATSDLQGLRPYNEQFF.

The chain recombines TRBV28 with TRBJ2-7; the D gene TCRdb calls, TRBD1, cannot be checked with no DNA. In germline, CDR1 is MDHEN, CDR2 SYDVKM. The CDR3 covers 13 residues. CDR3 sequence reads: CASSSRDTYEQYF.

The CDR3 region is CASSQDPPGTSGGISYNEQFF. The chain links TRBV4-1 to TRBJ2-1; TCRdb indicates TRBD2, and absent DNA this call remains unverified. The CDR3 is 21 amino acids. Germline CDR1 is MGHRA and CDR2 is YSYEKL.

The chain's CDR3 is CATSRDGGTQYF. The chain employs TRBV15 and TRBJ2-5; TCRdb reports TRBD1, a call that lacks DNA to check it against. The CDR3 has 12 amino acids. Germline-derived CDR1 and CDR2 are LNHNV and YYDKDF (reference sequence).

V is TRBV12-3 or TRBV12-4 and J is TRBJ2-1; the D call from TCRdb, TRBD1, cannot be confirmed without DNA. The CDR3 loop spans 14 amino acids. The CDR3 here is CASSRAQSYNEQFF.

This chain joins TRBV13 and TRBJ2-7. Per the germline V gene, CDR1 is PRHDT and CDR2 is FYEKMQ (reference sequence). This CDR3 has 13 residues. CDR3 protein: CASSLGGLYEQYF.

The CDR3 sequence is CASTTWDEGYTF. This chain links TRBV2 with TRBJ1-2. The CDR3 covers 12 residues. In germline, CDR1 is SNHLY, CDR2 FYNNEI. The full variable domain, with the rest looked up from reference TRBV2 and TRBJ1-2, is EPEVTQTPSHQVTQMGQEVILRCVPISNHLYFYWYRQILGQKVEFLVSFYNNEISEKSEIFDDQFSVERPDGSNFTLKIRSTKLEDSAMYFCASTTWDEGYTFGSGTRLTVV.

This chain links TRBV7-2 with TRBJ2-1. The CDR3 extends over 14 amino acids. The germline V gene encodes CDR1 SGHTA and CDR2 FQGNSA. The chain's CDR3 is CASEGRRTYNEQFF.

CDR3 sequence reads: CASSPGLAGIREQYF. The chain couples TRBV12-3 or TRBV12-4 to TRBJ2-7; the D call of TRBD2 rests on TCRdb alone, since no DNA is present to check it. The CDR3 spans 15 residues.

This rearrangement joins TRBV6-1 to TRBJ2-5; TCRdb lists TRBD1, though no DNA is available to test this call. Germline assignment: CDR1 MNHNS and CDR2 SASEGT. There are 14 residues in the CDR3. CDR3 loop: CASSPGHLQETQYF.

The chain employs TRBV12-3 or TRBV12-4 and TRBJ2-7. The CDR3 is 11 amino acids. The CDR3 here is CASSFGDEQYF.

This chain joins TRBV20-1 and TRBJ2-7; the D call from TCRdb, TRBD1, cannot be confirmed without DNA. From germline, CDR1 is DFQATT and CDR2 SNEGSKA (reference sequence). CDR3 length equals 12 residues. The CDR3 region is CSAGTDSYEQYF.

The chain has TRBV5-3 and TRBJ1-5. TRBV5-3 qualifies as an ORF whose function is uncertain. The CDR3 length is 17 residues. This CDR3 is CARSLVAGKNIRQPQHF.

J is TRBJ2-7 and V is TRBV27; TCRdb picks TRBD1, but there is no DNA to check that call. The CDR3 spans 14 residues. Germline V gene lookup returns CDR1 MNHEY and CDR2 SMNVEV (reference sequence). The CDR3: CASSTSDRVYEQYF.

The chain recombines TRBV4-1 with TRBJ1-3. The CDR3 totals 14 residues. The germline V gene has CDR1 MGHRA and CDR2 YSYEKL. The CDR3 region is CASSQPYTGNTIYF.

The chain uses TRBV28 and TRBJ2-5; TCRdb returns TRBD2, unconfirmable since there is no DNA. CDR1 and CDR2 from the germline V gene are MDHEN and SYDVKM. The CDR3 consists of 15 residues. CDR3 sequence: CASSSQREIGETQYF.

This chain joins TRBV12-5 and TRBJ2-7. CDR1 is LGHNT, CDR2 FRNRAP, per germline. The CDR3 has 11 residues. Here the CDR3 reads CASAGLYEQYF.

The V gene is TRBV7-3, the J gene TRBJ2-3. Germline CDR1 SGHTA, CDR2 FQGTGA. The CDR3 sequence is 14 residues long. The chain's CDR3 is CASSLTFSTDTQYF.

The chain links TRBV20-1 to TRBJ1-4; with no DNA, the TCRdb D assignment of TRBD1 cannot be verified. This CDR3 comprises 15 residues. Germline lookup yields CDR1 DFQATT and CDR2 SNEGSKA (reference sequence). This chain's CDR3 is CSALEAGRGNEKLFF.

V and J are TRBV7-2 and TRBJ1-3; with no DNA, the TCRdb D assignment of TRBD1 cannot be verified. The CDR3 consists of 15 residues. CDR1 is SGHTA and CDR2 is FQGNSA in the germline V gene. The CDR3 region is CASSPRGGSGNTIYF.

The chain employs TRBV9 and TRBJ2-1; absent DNA, TCRdb's TRBD2 call cannot be checked. In germline, CDR1 is SGDLS, CDR2 YYNGEE. The CDR3 is 15 residues long. The chain's CDR3 is CASSVGLAPYNEQFF.

The chain has TRBV30 and TRBJ1-2; TCRdb's assignment of TRBD1 cannot be checked, as there is no DNA. CDR1 is GTSNPN, CDR2 SVGIG, per germline (reference sequence). The CDR3 has 13 amino acids. CDR3 sequence: CAWSVRAPGGYTF.